The 28 T cell receptor beta chains listed next were all sequenced from one sample in a study of T-cell memory formation after mild COVID-19. One entry per CDR3 protein, called by TCRdb with MiXCR from the 5' RACE reads. The repertoire holds roughly 250,000 distinct CDR3 sequences, about a sixth seen once, with more than 20% in the top ten. The material sequenced was PBMCs or a T cell subset sorted from them (not recorded which). The origin of the receptors is a man between 18 and 29 years old who had mild COVID-19 (a few samples of this study predate the infection). Cell type and time point are not known.

This clonotype was detected only a few times. The J gene is TRBJ1-2, the V gene TRBV9; the match to TRBD1 covers 8 bases. The CDR3 length is 16 residues. The trim removed 0 bases at V and 5 bases at J, leaving 9 bases unmatched. Germline lookup yields CDR1 SGDLS and CDR2 YYNGEE. The CDR3 spells CASSVGPGQASYGYTF. The CDR3 nucleotides are TGTGCCAGCAGCGTAGGACCGGGACAGGCGTCGTATGGCTACACCTTC. Combining the CDR3 with reference TRBV9 and TRBJ1-2 gives the whole variable domain DSGVTQTPKHLITATGQRVTLRCSPRSGDLSVYWYQQSLDQGLQFLIQYYNGEERAKGNILERFSAQQFPDLHSELNLSSLELGDSALYFCASSVGPGQASYGYTFGSGTRLTVV.

The V call is TRBV6-1, the J call TRBJ2-1; D unclear. The ends were cut back, 7 bases at V and 10 bases at J, with 23 bases in the middle. CDR1 is MNHNS, CDR2 SASEGT, per germline. The CDR3 spans 15 residues. Here the CDR3 DNA reads TGTGCCAGCACGGCCCACGCGGCGGTAAGTTGGGAGCAGTTCTTC. Translation: CASTAHAAVSWEQFF.

A few counts support this clonotype. CDR3 amino acids: CSARDQAGSDGYTF. The CDR3 DNA is TGCAGTGCTAGAGATCAAGCAGGAAGCGATGGCTACACCTTC. This rearrangement joins TRBV20-1 to TRBJ1-2, with D unresolved. The CDR3 contains 14 residues. Germline CDR1 DFQATT, CDR2 SNEGSKA (reference sequence). V lost 0 bases, J lost 6 bases, and 14 bases lay in between.

The V gene is TRBV5-6, the J gene TRBJ2-3; 8 bases agree with TRBD2. Germline lookup yields CDR1 SGHDT and CDR2 YYEEEE. This CDR3 has 15 amino acids. Trimming at V came to 4 bases and at J to 5 bases, leaving 9 bases not matched to a gene. The CDR3 loop is CASSLTGRGGDTQYF. In DNA, the CDR3 is TGTGCCAGCAGCCTAACCGGTCGGGGGGGAGATACGCAGTATTTT.

Only a few counts were recorded for this clonotype. V gene TRBV7-6 combines with J gene TRBJ2-5; 8 positions match TRBD1. CDR3 length equals 15 residues. Per the germline V gene, CDR1 is SGHVS and CDR2 is FNYEAQ. With 5 bases clipped from V and 4 bases from J, the junction kept 9 bases outside the gene matches. For the CDR3, the DNA is TGTGCCAGCAGCCCCGGGACAGGCCTGAGAGAGACCCAGTACTTC. Translated, it gives CASSPGTGLRETQYF.

The chain joins TRBV7-9 to TRBJ2-5; the match to TRBD2 covers 7 bases. J gave up 4 bases and V 3 bases, and 5 bases lay outside the gene matches. Germline V gives CDR1 SEHNR, CDR2 FQNEAQ (reference sequence). The CDR3 sequence is 14 residues long. CDR3 bases: TGTGCCAGCAGCTTCGCGGGGGTGGGAGAGACCCAGTACTTC. Protein: CASSFAGVGETQYF.

The rearrangement joins TRBV7-2 to TRBJ1-6; the match to TRBD1 covers 8 bases. V gave up 5 bases and J gave up 5 bases; unmatched junction bases: 11. Per the germline V gene, CDR1 is SGHTA and CDR2 is FQGNSA. The CDR3 sequence is 17 residues long. DNA for the CDR3: TGTGCCAGCAGCCCCAACCCGGGACAGGCGAATAATTCACCCCTCCACTTT. It specifies CASSPNPGQANNSPLHF.

The chain links TRBV4-3 to TRBJ2-7; 7 nucleotides line up with TRBD1. There are 15 residues in the CDR3. Unmatched junction bases numbered 8, after V lost 4 bases and J lost 2 bases. Germline CDR1 and CDR2: LGHNA and YSLEER. CDR3 bases: TGCGCCAGCAGCCGAAAAACAGGGGAACCCTACGAGCAGTACTTC. Its translation is CASSRKTGEPYEQYF.

The chain joins TRBV29-1 to TRBJ2-7; TRBD1 matches 9 bases. The germline gives CDR1 SQVTM, CDR2 ANQGSEA. J lost 6 bases, V lost 4 bases, and 7 bases had no gene match. This CDR3 comprises 13 residues. CDR3 bases: TGCAGCGTTGGGGTCGGGACAGGGTCCGAGCAGTACTTC. Amino acid sequence: CSVGVGTGSEQYF.

This clonotype was found many times. V and J are TRBV6-5 and TRBJ2-4; TRBD2 might be the D (5 bases). Germline lookup yields CDR1 MNHEY and CDR2 SVGAGI. V lost 0 bases and J lost 2, with 11 bases in between. The CDR3 consists of 16 residues. As DNA, the CDR3 is TGTGCCAGCAGTTACTCTGGGGTCGGGACCAAAAACATTCAGTACTTC. Translating it yields CASSYSGVGTKNIQYF.

The chain joins TRBV6-2 or TRBV6-3 to TRBJ1-1; no clear D. The CDR3 is 15 residues long. Per the germline V gene, CDR1 is MNHEY and CDR2 is SVGEGT. The V end was cut by 7 bases, the J end by 5 bases, with 20 bases between. The CDR3, as DNA: TGTGCCAGCAACGAGGCGGTACTCTTGGGAACTGAAGCTTTCTTT. It specifies CASNEAVLLGTEAFF.

The CDR3 here is CAISESQGWETQYF. CDR3 bases: TGTGCCATCAGTGAGTCGCAGGGGTGGGAGACCCAGTACTTC. The rearrangement links TRBV10-3 to TRBJ2-5; TRBD1 might be the D (6 bases). Germline-derived CDR1 and CDR2 are ENHRY and SYGVKD. This CDR3 is built from 14 residues. Trimming pared 0 bases from V and 5 bases from J, leaving 10 bases between.

The table lists this clonotype with many counts. The chain has TRBV3-1 and TRBJ2-6; TRBD1 is a possible D gene (6 bases). CDR1 LGHDT and CDR2 YNNKEL come from the germline V gene (reference sequence). The V gene lost 1 base and the J gene lost 1 base, with 8 bases spanning the gap. The CDR3 contains 16 residues. CDR3 in amino acids: CASSQGTASGANVLTF. For the CDR3, the DNA is TGTGCCAGCAGCCAAGGGACAGCTTCTGGGGCCAACGTCCTGACTTTC.

V usage is TRBV27 and J usage is TRBJ1-1, with D unclear. CDR3 length equals 13 residues. Trimming shortened V by 2 bases and J by 6 bases, and 10 bases separated the two germline ends. Germline lookup yields CDR1 MNHEY and CDR2 SMNVEV (reference sequence). The CDR3 coding sequence is TGTGCCAGCAGTTTAGCTACCCGGGCTGAAGCTTTCTTT. It yields the protein CASSLATRAEAFF.

V usage is TRBV7-3 and J usage is TRBJ2-7; D possibly corresponds to TRBD1 (6 bases). This CDR3 contains 13 residues. Germline assignment: CDR1 SGHTA and CDR2 FQGTGA. V lost 2 bases to trimming and J lost 4 bases, with 9 bases between them. The CDR3 nucleotides read TGTGCCAGCAGCTTAGATACAGGGTACGAGCAGTACTTC. Encoded protein: CASSLDTGYEQYF. Using reference TRBV7-3 and TRBJ2-7 for the parts outside the CDR3, the full variable domain is GAGVSQTPSNKVTEKGKYVELRCDPISGHTALYWYRQSLGQGPEFLIYFQGTGAADDSGLPNDRFFAVRPEGSVSTLKIQRTERGDSAVYLCASSLDTGYEQYFGPGTRLTVT.

The chain has TRBV6-4 and TRBJ1-1; D unclear. CDR1 and CDR2 from the germline V gene are MRHNA and SNTAGT. V was trimmed by 7 bases and J by 11 bases, leaving 26 bases between them. CDR3 length: 15 amino acids. The CDR3 reads CASKLQAHEHPRAFF. CDR3 DNA sequence: TGTGCCAGCAAACTCCAAGCCCATGAACATCCGCGGGCTTTCTTT.

Only a few counts were recorded for this clonotype. The chain couples TRBV18 to TRBJ2-5; 7 positions match TRBD2. Germline CDR1 reads KGHSH; CDR2 reads LQKENI. Losses at the gene ends were 2 bases for V and 4 bases for J; bases not matched to a gene: 4. CDR3 length equals 14 residues. The CDR3 coding sequence is TGTGCCAGCTCACCAGGAGCGGGATTAGAGACCCAGTACTTC. It encodes CASSPGAGLETQYF.

The genes are TRBV5-1 and TRBJ2-7; 7 bases are shared with TRBD1. The germline V gene encodes CDR1 SGHRS and CDR2 YFSETQ. V was pared by 3 bases and J by 3 bases, with 3 bases of the junction left unmatched. This CDR3 comprises 13 residues. CDR3 sequence: CASSSDRVYEQYF. The CDR3 DNA sequence: TGCGCCAGCAGCTCCGACAGGGTCTACGAGCAGTACTTC.

Only a few counts were recorded for this clonotype. The rearrangement joins TRBV18 to TRBJ2-7; TRBD2 matches 7 bases. Trimming took 6 bases from V and 2 from J; bases not matched to a gene: 4. The CDR3 is made up of 13 amino acids. CDR1 is KGHSH, CDR2 LQKENI, per germline. CDR3 in amino acids: CASSKTSTYEQYV. The CDR3 DNA is TGTGCCAGCTCCAAGACTAGCACCTACGAGCAGTACGTC.

V is TRBV7-3 and J is TRBJ1-6; D is undetermined. The CDR3 runs 14 residues. With 6 bases removed from V and 7 bases from J, the gap between germline ends came to 13 bases. Germline lookup yields CDR1 SGHTA and CDR2 FQGTGA. The CDR3: CASRDPSVNSPLHF. The CDR3 DNA follows: TGTGCCAGCAGGGACCCCTCCGTAAATTCACCCCTCCACTTT.

This clonotype came up a few times. This rearrangement joins TRBV11-2 to TRBJ2-5, with a tentative D call TRBD2 (6 bases). The CDR3 runs 14 residues. Germline CDR1 is SGHAT and CDR2 is FQNNGV. Trimming took off 5 bases at V and 1 base at J, with 11 bases between the two ends. DNA for the CDR3: TGTGCCAGCAGCCCCCCGGGAGCCCAAGAGACCCAGTACTTC. This codes for CASSPPGAQETQYF.

V and J are TRBV20-1 and TRBJ2-7; D perhaps matches TRBD2 (6 bases). The CDR3 loop spans 19 amino acids. Trimming pared 4 bases from V and 4 bases from J, leaving 32 bases between. Germline CDR1 reads DFQATT; CDR2 reads SNEGSKA (reference sequence). CDR3 bases: TGCAGTGCTACTACGCCAGGGCTAGCGAGGGCGGCTTACCATTACGAGCAGTACGTC. Its protein is CSATTPGLARAAYHYEQYV.

The J gene is TRBJ1-1, the V gene TRBV7-9, with a possible D match to TRBD1 (6 bases). This CDR3 is 15 amino acids long. Between the trimmed V and J ends, which lost 1 base and 1 base, there was a span of 10 bases. The germline CDR1 and CDR2 sequences are SEHNR and FQNEAQ (reference sequence). The CDR3 spells CASSLGRGQNTEAFF. CDR3 nucleotides: TGTGCCAGCAGCTTAGGCAGGGGTCAGAACACTGAAGCTTTCTTT.

V usage is TRBV7-2 and J usage is TRBJ2-7; 11 bases are a match to TRBD2. Germline CDR1 and CDR2: SGHTA and FQGNSA. With V trimmed by 5 bases and J by 1 base, 4 bases remained unmatched. The CDR3 totals 15 residues. Here the CDR3 reads CASSETSGTSYEQYF. CDR3 sequence (DNA): TGTGCCAGCAGCGAGACTAGCGGGACTTCCTACGAGCAGTACTTC.

A few counts support this clonotype. This chain links TRBV6-5 with TRBJ2-7; D gene ambiguous. V gave up 7 bases and J gave up 0 bases, with 10 bases separating them. The CDR3 runs to 13 residues. Per the germline V gene, CDR1 is MNHEY and CDR2 is SVGAGI. CDR3 region: CASMGWRSYEQYF. The CDR3 DNA is TGTGCCAGCATGGGTTGGCGCTCCTACGAGCAGTACTTC.

This chain joins TRBV6-5 and TRBJ2-7, with 7 bases identical to TRBD2. The germline CDR1 and CDR2 sequences are MNHEY and SVGAGI. V shed 0 bases and J 3 bases; nucleotides not matched to a gene: 5. CDR3 length equals 15 residues. In nucleotides, the CDR3 is TGTGCCAGCAGTTACTCGACTAGCCCTGACTACGAGCAGTACTTC. It codes for CASSYSTSPDYEQYF.

In this sample, this clonotype turned up a few times. The V and J genes are TRBV7-3 and TRBJ1-1; possibly TRBD1 for D (6 bases). This CDR3 has 16 residues. V was cut by 0 bases and J by 1 base, with 12 bases left in between. Germline V gene sequence: CDR1 SGHTA, CDR2 FQGTGA. This CDR3 reads CASSLTGGRGNTEAFF. In DNA, the CDR3 is TGTGCCAGCAGCTTAACCGGGGGGCGAGGGAACACTGAAGCTTTCTTT.

This clonotype has more than one count but fewer than ten. The chain recombines TRBV4-3 with TRBJ2-7; D is perhaps TRBD1 or TRBD2 (5 bases each). The CDR3 totals 15 residues. Looked up from germline, CDR1 is LGHNA and CDR2 is YSLEER. Trimming pared 0 bases from V and 2 bases from J, leaving 11 bases between. The CDR3: CASSQDRGDAYEQYF. The DNA for the CDR3 is TGCGCCAGCAGCCAAGATCGTGGGGACGCCTACGAGCAGTACTTC.